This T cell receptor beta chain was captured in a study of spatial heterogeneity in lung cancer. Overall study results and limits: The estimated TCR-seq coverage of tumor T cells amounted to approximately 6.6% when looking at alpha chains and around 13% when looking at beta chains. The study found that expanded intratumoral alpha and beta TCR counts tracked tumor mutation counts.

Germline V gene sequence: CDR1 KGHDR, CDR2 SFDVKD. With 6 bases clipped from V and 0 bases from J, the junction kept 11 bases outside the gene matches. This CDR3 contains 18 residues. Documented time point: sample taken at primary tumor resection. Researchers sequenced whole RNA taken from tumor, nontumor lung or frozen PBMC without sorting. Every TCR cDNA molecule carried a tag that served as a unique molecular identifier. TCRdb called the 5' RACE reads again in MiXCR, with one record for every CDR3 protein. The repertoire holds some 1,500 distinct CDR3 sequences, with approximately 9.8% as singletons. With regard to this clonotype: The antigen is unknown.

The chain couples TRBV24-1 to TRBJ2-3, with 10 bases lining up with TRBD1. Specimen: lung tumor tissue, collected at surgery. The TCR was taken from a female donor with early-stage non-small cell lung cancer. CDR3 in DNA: TGTGCCACCAGTCGGACAGGGGGATTGGGGCCTAGCACAGATACGCAGTATTTT. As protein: CATSRTGGLGPSTDTQYF.